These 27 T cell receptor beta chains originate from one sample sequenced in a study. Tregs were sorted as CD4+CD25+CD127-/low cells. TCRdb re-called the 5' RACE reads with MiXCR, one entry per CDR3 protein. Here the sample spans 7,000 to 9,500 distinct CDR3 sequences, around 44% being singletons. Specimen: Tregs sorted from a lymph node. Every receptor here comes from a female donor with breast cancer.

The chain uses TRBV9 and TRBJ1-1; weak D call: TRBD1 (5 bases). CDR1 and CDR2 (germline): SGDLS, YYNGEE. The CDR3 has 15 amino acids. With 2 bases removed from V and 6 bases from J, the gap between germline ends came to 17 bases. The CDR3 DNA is TGTGCCAGCAGCGTTGAGGGGAGCTGGGGTGCTGAAGCTTTCTTT. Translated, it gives CASSVEGSWGAEAFF. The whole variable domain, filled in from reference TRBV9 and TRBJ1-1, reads DSGVTQTPKHLITATGQRVTLRCSPRSGDLSVYWYQQSLDQGLQFLIQYYNGEERAKGNILERFSAQQFPDLHSELNLSSLELGDSALYFCASSVEGSWGAEAFFGQGTRLTVV.

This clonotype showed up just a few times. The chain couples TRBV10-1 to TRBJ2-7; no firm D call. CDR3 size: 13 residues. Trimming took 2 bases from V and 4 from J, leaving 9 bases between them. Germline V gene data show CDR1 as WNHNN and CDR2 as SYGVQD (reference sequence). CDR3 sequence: CASSETPGYEQYF. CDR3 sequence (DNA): TGCGCCAGCAGTGAGACCCCCGGATACGAGCAGTACTTC.

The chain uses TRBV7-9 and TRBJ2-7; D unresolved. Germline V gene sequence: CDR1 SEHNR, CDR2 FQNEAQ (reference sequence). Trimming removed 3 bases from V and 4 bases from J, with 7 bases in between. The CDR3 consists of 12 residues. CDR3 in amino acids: CASSFESYEQYF. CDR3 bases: TGTGCCAGCAGCTTCGAGTCTTACGAGCAGTACTTC.

CDR3 amino acids: CASSIDPGPTNYGYTF. The DNA of the CDR3 is TGTGCCAGCAGTATCGACCCGGGACCGACTAACTATGGCTACACCTTC. The V call is TRBV6-5, the J call TRBJ1-2, with D possibly being TRBD1 (5 bases). The CDR3 is 16 amino acids. The germline V and J ends were trimmed by 5 bases and 0 bases, with 16 bases remaining between them. Germline loops: CDR1 MNHEY, CDR2 SVGAGI.

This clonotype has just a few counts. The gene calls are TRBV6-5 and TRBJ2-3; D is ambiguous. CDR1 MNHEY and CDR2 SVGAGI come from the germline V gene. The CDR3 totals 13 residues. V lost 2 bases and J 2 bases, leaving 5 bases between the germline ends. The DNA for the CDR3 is TGTGCCAGCAGTTACCTCGCCACAGATACGCAGTATTTT. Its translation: CASSYLATDTQYF.

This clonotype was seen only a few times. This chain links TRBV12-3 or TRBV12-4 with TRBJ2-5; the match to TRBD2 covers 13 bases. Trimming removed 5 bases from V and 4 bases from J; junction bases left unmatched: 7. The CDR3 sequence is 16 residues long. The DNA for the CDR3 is TGTGCCAGCAGTGTGCAGGGACTAGCGGGGCTAGAGACCCAGTACTTC. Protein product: CASSVQGLAGLETQYF.

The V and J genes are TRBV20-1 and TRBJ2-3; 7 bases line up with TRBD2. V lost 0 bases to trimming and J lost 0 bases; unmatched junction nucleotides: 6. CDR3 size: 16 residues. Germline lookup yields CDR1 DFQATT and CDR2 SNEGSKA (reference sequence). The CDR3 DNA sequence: TGCAGTGCTAGAGATACGGGACTAAGTAGCACAGATACGCAGTATTTT. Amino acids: CSARDTGLSSTDTQYF.

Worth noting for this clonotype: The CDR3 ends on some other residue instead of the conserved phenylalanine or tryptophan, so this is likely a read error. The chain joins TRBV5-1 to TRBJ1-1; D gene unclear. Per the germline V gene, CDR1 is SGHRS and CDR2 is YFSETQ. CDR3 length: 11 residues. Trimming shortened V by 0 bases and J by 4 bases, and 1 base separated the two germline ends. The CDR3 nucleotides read TGCGCCAGCAGCTTGGGCACTGAAGCTTTCTCT. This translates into CASSLGTEAFS.

The CDR3 loop is CASSQVSSNQPQHF. CDR3 in DNA: TGCGCCAGCAGCCAAGTTTCAAGCAATCAGCCCCAGCATTTT. V is TRBV4-1 and J is TRBJ1-5; D uncertain. This CDR3 has 14 amino acids. Germline V CDR1 and CDR2: MGHRA, YSYEKL. The V and J ends lost 1 base and 1 base respectively, with 5 bases between them.

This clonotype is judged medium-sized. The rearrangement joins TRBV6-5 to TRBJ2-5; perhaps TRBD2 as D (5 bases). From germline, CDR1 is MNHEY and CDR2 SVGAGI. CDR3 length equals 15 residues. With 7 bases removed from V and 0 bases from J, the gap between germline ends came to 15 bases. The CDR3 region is CASTSSGRDQETQYF. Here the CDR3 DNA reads TGTGCCAGCACATCCTCTGGGCGGGACCAAGAGACCCAGTACTTC.

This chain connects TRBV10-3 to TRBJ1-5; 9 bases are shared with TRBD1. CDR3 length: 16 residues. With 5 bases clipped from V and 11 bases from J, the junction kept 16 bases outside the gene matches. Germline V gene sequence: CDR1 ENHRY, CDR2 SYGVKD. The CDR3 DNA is TGTGCCATCAGTTCAACTAGACAGGGGGTGCCTGGGTCCCAGCATTTT. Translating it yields CAISSTRQGVPGSQHF.

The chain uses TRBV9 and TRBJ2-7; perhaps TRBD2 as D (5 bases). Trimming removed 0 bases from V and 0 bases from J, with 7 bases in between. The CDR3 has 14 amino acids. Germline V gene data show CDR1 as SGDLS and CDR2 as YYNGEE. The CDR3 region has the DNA TGTGCCAGCAGCGTAGGGGGAGACTCCTACGAGCAGTACTTC. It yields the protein CASSVGGDSYEQYF.

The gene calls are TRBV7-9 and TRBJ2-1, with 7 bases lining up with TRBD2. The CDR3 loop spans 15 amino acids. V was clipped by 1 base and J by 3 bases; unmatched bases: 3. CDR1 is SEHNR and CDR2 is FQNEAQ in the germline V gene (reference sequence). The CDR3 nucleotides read TGTGCCAGCAGCTTAGTCGGGGGGATCTACAATGAGCAGTTCTTC. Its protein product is CASSLVGGIYNEQFF.

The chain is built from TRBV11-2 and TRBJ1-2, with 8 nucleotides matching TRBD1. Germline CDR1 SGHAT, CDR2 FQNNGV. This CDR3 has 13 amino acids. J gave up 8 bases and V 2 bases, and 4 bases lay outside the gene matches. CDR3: CASSLPDRGGYTF. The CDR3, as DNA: TGTGCCAGCAGCTTACCCGACAGGGGAGGCTACACCTTC.

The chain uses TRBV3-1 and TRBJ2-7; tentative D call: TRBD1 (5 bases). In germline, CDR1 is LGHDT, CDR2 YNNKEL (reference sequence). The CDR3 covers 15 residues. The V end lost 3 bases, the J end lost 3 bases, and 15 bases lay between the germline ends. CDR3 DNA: TGTGCCAGCAGCCATACCAGGACACCGGACTACGAGCAGTACTTC. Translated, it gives CASSHTRTPDYEQYF.

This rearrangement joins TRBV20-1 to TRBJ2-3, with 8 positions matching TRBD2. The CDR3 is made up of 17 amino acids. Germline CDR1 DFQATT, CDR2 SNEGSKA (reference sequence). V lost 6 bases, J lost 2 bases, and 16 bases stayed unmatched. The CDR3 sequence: CSANSHPLAGNTDTQYF. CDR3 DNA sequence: TGCAGTGCCAATTCCCACCCCTTAGCGGGGAACACAGATACGCAGTATTTT.

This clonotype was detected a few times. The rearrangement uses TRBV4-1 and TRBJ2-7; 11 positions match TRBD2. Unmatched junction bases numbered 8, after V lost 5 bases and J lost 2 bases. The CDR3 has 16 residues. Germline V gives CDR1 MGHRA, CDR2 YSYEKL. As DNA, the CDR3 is TGCGCCAGCAGCGAGCTAGCGGGGGGCTATACCTACGAGCAGTACTTC. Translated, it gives CASSELAGGYTYEQYF.

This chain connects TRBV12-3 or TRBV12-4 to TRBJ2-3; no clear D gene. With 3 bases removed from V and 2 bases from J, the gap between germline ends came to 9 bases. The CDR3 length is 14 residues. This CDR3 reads CASSFTAPTDTQYF. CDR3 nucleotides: TGTGCCAGCAGTTTTACTGCCCCCACAGATACGCAGTATTTT.

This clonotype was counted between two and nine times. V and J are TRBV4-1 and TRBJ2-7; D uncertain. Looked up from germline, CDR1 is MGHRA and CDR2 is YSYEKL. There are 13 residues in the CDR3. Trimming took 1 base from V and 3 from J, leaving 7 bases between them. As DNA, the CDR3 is TGCGCCAGCAGCCAAGCCCAGAGCTACGAGCAGTACTTC. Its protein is CASSQAQSYEQYF.

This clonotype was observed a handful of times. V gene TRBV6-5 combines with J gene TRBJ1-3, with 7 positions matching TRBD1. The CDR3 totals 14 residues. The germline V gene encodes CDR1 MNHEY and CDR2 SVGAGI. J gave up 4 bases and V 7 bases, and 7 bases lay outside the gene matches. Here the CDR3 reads CASNPTGVGNTIYF. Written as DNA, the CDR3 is TGTGCCAGCAACCCCACAGGGGTCGGAAACACCATATATTTT.

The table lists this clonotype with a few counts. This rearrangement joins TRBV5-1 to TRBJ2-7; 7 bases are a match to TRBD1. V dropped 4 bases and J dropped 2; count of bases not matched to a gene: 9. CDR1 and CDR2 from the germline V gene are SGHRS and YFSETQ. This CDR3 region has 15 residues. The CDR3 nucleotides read TGCGCCAGCAGCCCCACGGGACAGTCCGCCTACGAGCAGTACTTC. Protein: CASSPTGQSAYEQYF.

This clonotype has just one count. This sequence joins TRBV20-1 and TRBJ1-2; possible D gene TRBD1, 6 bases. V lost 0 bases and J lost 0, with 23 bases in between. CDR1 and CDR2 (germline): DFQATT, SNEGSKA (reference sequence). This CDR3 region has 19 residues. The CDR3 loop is CSAREPSGTKNRANYGYTF. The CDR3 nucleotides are TGCAGTGCTAGAGAACCAAGTGGGACAAAGAACCGAGCTAACTATGGCTACACCTTC.

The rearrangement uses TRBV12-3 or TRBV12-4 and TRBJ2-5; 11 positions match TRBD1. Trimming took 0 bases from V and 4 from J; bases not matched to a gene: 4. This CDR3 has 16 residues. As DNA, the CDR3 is TGTGCCAGCAGTTTAGCCCCCGGGACAGGGGGAGAGACCCAGTACTTC. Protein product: CASSLAPGTGGETQYF.

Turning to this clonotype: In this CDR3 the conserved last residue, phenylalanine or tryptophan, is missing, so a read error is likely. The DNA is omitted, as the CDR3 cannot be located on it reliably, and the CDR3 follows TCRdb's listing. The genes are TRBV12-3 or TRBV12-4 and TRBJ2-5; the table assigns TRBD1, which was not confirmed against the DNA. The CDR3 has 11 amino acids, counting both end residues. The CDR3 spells CASSLRQGAYL.

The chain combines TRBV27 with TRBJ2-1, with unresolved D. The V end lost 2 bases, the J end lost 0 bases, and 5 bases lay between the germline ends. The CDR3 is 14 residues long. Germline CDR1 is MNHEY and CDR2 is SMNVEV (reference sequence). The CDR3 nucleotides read TGTGCCAGCAGTTTAGTGAGCTCCTACAATGAGCAGTTCTTC. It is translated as CASSLVSSYNEQFF.

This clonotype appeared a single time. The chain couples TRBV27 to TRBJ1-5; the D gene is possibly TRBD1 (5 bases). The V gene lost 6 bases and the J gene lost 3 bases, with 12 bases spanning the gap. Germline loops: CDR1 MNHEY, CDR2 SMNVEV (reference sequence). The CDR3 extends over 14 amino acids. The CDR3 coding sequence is TGTGCCAGCAGCGTGGCGGGGCTCAATCAGCCCCAGCATTTT. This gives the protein CASSVAGLNQPQHF.

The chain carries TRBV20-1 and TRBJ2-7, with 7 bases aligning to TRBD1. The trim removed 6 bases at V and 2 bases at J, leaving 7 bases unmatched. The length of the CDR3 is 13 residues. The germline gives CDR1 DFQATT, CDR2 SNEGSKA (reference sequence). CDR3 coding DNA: TGCAGTGCGACGGACAGGAATACCTACGAGCAGTACTTC. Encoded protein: CSATDRNTYEQYF.